The 5 T cell receptor beta chains below all came from one sample that was sequenced in a study of early T cells in non-severe SARS-CoV-2 infection. TCRdb fed the 5' RACE reads into MiXCR, producing one record per CDR3 protein. The sample yields more than 20,000 distinct CDR3 sequences, roughly 4.4% seen once. Sequencing was done on a sample of whole blood. The receptors shown here come from an adult who was a healthcare worker with PCR-confirmed SARS-CoV-2 infection or an uninfected control (not recorded which).

This clonotype came up many times. The chain employs TRBV4-1 and TRBJ2-2; the match to TRBD1 covers 8 bases. J was trimmed by 5 bases and V by 0 bases; bases with no gene match: 5. Germline values: CDR1 MGHRA, CDR2 YSYEKL. This CDR3 is built from 16 residues. This CDR3 reads CASSQDRGLGTGELFF. DNA of the CDR3: TGCGCCAGCAGCCAAGACAGGGGGCTGGGTACCGGGGAGCTGTTTTTT.

The rearrangement uses TRBV20-1 and TRBJ2-1, with 8 bases identical to TRBD2. This CDR3 region has 13 residues. The ends lost 5 bases at V and 6 bases at J; junction bases unmatched: 6. Germline V gene sequence: CDR1 DFQATT, CDR2 SNEGSKA (reference sequence). CDR3 DNA: TGCAGTGCTGTCTCCGGGACTAGCAATGAGCAGTTCTTC. This codes for CSAVSGTSNEQFF.

This clonotype rates as medium-sized (0.01 to 0.1%). The rearrangement uses TRBV4-2 and TRBJ1-6, with D uncertain. The CDR3 sequence is 13 residues long. Germline loops: CDR1 LGHNA, CDR2 YNFKEQ. The germline V and J ends were trimmed by 0 bases and 9 bases, with 6 bases remaining between them. The DNA for the CDR3 is TGTGCCAGCAGCCAAGATAATGCTTCACCCCTCCACTTT. Translation gives CASSQDNASPLHF.

This clonotype was picked up a small number of times. This sequence joins TRBV11-1 and TRBJ2-3; 11 bases are a match to TRBD2. The length of the CDR3 is 16 residues. V gave up 5 bases and J gave up 1 base; unmatched junction bases: 5. CDR1 is SGHAT, CDR2 FQDESV, per germline (reference sequence). CDR3 sequence: CASSQLAGVGTDTQYF. In DNA form, the CDR3 reads TGTGCCAGCAGCCAACTAGCGGGAGTCGGCACAGATACGCAGTATTTT.

This clonotype was counted ten times or more. V gene TRBV12-3 or TRBV12-4 combines with J gene TRBJ2-7, with unresolved D. V dropped 5 bases and J dropped 2 bases, with 16 bases sitting between them. This CDR3 is 15 amino acids long. The CDR3 region has the DNA TGTGCCAGCAGTCTATCTCAGGAATCCCCCTACGAGCAGTACTTC. Its protein is CASSLSQESPYEQYF.